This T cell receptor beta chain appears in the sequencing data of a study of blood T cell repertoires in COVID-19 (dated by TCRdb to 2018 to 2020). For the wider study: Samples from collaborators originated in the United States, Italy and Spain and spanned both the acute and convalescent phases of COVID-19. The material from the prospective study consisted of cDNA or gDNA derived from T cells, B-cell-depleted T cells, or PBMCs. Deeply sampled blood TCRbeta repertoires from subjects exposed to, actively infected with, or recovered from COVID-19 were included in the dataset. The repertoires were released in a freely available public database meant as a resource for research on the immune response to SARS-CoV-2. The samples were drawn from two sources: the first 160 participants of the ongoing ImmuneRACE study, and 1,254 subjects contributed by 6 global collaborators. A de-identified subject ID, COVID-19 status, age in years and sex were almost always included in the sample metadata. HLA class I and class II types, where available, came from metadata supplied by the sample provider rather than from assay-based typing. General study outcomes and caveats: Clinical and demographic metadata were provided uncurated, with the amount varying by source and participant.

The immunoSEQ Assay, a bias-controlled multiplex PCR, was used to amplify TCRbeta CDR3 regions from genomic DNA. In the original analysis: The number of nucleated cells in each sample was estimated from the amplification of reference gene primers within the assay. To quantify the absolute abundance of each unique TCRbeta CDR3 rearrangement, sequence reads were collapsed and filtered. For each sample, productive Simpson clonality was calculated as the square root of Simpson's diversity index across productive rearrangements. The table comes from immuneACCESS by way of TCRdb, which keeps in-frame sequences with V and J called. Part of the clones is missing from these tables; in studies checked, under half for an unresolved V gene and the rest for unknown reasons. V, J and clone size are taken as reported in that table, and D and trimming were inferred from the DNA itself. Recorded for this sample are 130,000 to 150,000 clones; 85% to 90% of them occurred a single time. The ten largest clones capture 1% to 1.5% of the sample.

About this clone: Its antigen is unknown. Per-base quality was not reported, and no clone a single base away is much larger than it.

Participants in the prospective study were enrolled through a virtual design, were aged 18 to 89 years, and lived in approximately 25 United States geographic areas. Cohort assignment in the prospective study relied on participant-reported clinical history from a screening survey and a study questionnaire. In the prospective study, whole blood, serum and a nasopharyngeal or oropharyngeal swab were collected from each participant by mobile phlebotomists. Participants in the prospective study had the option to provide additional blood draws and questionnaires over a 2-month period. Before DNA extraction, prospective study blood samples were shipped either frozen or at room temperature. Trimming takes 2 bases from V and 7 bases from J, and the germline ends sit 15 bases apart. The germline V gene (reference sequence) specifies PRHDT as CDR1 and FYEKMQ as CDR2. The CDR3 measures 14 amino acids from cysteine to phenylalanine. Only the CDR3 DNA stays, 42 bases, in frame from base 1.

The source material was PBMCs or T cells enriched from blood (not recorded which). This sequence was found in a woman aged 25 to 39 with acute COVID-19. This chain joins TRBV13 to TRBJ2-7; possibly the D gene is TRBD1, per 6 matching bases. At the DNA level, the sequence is TGTGCCAGCAGCTTATCAGGGGCACTGGGAGAGCAGTACTTC. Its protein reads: CASSLSGALGEQYF.